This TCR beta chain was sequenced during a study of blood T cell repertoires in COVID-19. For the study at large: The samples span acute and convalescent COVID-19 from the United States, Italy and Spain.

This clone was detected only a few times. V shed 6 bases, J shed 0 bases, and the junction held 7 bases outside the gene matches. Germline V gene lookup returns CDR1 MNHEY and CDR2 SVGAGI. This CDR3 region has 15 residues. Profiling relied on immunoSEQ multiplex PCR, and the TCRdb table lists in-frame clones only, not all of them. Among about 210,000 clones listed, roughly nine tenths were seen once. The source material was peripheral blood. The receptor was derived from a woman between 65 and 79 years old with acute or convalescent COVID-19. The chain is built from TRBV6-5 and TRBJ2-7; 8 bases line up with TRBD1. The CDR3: CASRGSGTGSYEQYF. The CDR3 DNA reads TGTGCCAGCAGGGGCTCCGGGACAGGCTCCTACGAGCAGTACTTC.